This T cell receptor beta chain was captured by sequencing in a study of T cells in women clearing cervical HPV infection. About the research overall: With HLA typing for only a few women, HLA confounding remains possible.

Measured with immunoSEQ multiplex PCR; TCRdb has only the in-frame clones, and not every one. Here the sample table reports 25,000 to 35,000 clones. Concerning this clone itself: Its antigen is unidentified.

The study's findings and limits: Richness plus V gene abundances separated cases from controls with AUC 0.7 to 0.9.

Specimen: blood buffy coat. This TCR came from a woman aged 18-69 years with a cervical HPV16 infection that either progressed to CIN3+ or cleared (not recorded which).

The part of the CDR3 DNA that was read is TGTGCCAGCAGCGTAACCAGGGATCAAGCTAACTATGGC. Residues: CASSVTRDQANYG. In full, the CDR3 is CASSVTRDQANYGYTF. This sequence joins TRBV9 and TRBJ1-2; D perhaps matches TRBD1 (5 bases). The read ends 3 residues shy of where the CDR3 ends; the end is completed using the germline J gene. V was cut by 1 base and J by 0 bases, with 13 bases left in between. Germline CDR1 and CDR2: SGDLS and YYNGEE. This CDR3 contains 16 residues.